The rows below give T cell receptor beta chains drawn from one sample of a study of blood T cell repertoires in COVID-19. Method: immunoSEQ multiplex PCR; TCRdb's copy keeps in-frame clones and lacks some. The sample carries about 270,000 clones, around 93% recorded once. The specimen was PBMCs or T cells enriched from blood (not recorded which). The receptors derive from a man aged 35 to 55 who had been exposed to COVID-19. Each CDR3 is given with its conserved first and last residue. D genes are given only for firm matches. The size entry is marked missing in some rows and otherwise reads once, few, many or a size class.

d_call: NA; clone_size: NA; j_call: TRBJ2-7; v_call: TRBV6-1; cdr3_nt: TGTGCCAGCAGTTCCGCTAACTACGAGCAGTACTTC; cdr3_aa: CASSSANYEQYF
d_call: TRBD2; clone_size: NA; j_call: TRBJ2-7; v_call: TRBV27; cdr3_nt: TGTGCCAGCAGTTTAGCGCGGGGGTCCTACGAGCAGTACTTC; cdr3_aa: CASSLARGSYEQYF
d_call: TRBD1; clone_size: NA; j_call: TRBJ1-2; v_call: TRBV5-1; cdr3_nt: TGCGCCAGCAGGTTCCGGGACAGGGGGCCGCACTATGGCTACACCTTC; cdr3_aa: CASRFRDRGPHYGYTF
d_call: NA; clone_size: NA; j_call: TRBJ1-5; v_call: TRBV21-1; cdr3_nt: TGTGCCAGCAGCAAAGGACTAGGACAGGGCGATTTAAGGAATAGCAATCAGCCCCAGCATTTT; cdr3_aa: CASSKGLGQGDLRNSNQPQHF
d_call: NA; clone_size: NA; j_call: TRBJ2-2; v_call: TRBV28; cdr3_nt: TGTGCCAGCAGTTTAACGACAGGCACCGGGGAGCTGTTTTTT; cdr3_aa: CASSLTTGTGELFF
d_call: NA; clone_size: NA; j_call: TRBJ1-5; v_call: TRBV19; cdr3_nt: TGTGCCAGTAGGGCAGGGAATAGCAATCAGCCCCAGCATTTT; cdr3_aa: CASRAGNSNQPQHF
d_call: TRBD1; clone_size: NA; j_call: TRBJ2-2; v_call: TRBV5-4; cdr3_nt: TGTGCCAGCAGCTTGAGACAGGGAAGCCCCGGGGAGCTGTTTTTT; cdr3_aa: CASSLRQGSPGELFF
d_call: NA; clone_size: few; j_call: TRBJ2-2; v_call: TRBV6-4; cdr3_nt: TGTGCCAGCAGCAAGCGGGACACCGGGGAGCTGTTTTTT; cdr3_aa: CASSKRDTGELFF
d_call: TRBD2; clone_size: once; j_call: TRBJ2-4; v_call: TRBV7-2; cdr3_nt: TGTGCCAGCAGCCCACCACCCCTCGCGGGGGGCATTCAGTACTTC; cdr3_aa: CASSPPPLAGGIQYF
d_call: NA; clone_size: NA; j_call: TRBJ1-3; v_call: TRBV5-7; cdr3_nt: TGTGCCAGCAGCCCAAGACAGCGTCGCTCTGGAAACACCATATATTTT; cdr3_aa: CASSPRQRRSGNTIYF
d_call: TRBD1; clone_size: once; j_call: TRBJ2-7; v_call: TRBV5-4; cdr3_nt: TGTGCCAGCAGCACCCTAGACAGGGGCCTAGGCTACGAGCAGTACTTC; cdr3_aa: CASSTLDRGLGYEQYF
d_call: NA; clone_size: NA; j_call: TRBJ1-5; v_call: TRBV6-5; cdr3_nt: TGTGCCAGCAACCCGGCGGGTTATAGCAATCAGCCCCAGCATTTT; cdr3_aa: CASNPAGYSNQPQHF
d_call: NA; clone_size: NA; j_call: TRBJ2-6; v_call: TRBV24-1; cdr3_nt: TGTGCCACCAGTGAGCGGGGCGCTTCTGGGGCCAACGTCCTGACTTTC; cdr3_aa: CATSERGASGANVLTF
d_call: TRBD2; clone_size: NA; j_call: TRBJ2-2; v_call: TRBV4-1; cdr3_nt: TGCGCCAGCAGCCAAGATAACAGACTAGCGGGAATCGGGACCGGGGAGCTGTTTTTT; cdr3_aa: CASSQDNRLAGIGTGELFF
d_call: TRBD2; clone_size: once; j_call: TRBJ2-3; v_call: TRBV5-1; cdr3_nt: TGCGCCAGCAGCTTGGAGGCTAGCGGGCATCCTACAGATACGCAGTATTTT; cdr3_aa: CASSLEASGHPTDTQYF
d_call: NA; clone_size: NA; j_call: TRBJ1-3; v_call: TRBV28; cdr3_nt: TGTGCCAGCTCGGGAGGGGATCGCTCTGGAAACACCATATATTTT; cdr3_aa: CASSGGDRSGNTIYF
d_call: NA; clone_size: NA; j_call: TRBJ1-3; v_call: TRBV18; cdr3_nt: TGTGCCAGCTCACCACGTACAGGGTACTCTGGAAACACCATATATTTT; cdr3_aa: CASSPRTGYSGNTIYF
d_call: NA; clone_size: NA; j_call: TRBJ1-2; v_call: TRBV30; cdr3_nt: TGTGCCTGGACAGGGGAGTTCTATGGCTACACCTTC; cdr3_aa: CAWTGEFYGYTF
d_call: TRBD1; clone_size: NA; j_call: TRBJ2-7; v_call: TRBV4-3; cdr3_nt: TGCGCCAGCAGCCAAGTCGTCGGGACAGGACTCTACGAGCAGTACTTC; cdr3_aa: CASSQVVGTGLYEQYF
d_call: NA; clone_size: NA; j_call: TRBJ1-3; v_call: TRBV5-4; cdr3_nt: TGTGCCAGCAGCTCTCGCCAGGGGCTCTCTGGAAACACCATATATTTT; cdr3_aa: CASSSRQGLSGNTIYF
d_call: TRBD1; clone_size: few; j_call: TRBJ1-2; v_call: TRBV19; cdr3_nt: TGTGCCACTTCCCCCGGACAGGGGGCGGGAGGCTACACCTTC; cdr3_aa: CATSPGQGAGGYTF
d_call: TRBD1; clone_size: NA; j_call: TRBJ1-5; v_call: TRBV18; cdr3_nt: TGTGCCAGCTCACCCCAAGGGACAGGCAATCAGCCCCAGCATTTT; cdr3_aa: CASSPQGTGNQPQHF
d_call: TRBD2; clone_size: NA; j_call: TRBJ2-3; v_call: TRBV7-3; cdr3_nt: TGTGCCAGCAGCTTAATAGGTAGCGGGAGGCCAGATACGCAGTATTTT; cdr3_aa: CASSLIGSGRPDTQYF
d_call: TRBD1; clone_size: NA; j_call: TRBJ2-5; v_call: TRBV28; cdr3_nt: TGTGCCAGCAGCCTCAACAGGGGGCCGGAGACCCAGTACTTC; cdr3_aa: CASSLNRGPETQYF
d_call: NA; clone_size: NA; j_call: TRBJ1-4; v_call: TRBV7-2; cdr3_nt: TGTGCCAGCAGCTTAGCTTCAGGGGTCGAAGAAAAACTGTTTTTT; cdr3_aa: CASSLASGVEEKLFF
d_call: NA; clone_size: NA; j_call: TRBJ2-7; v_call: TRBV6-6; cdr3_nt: TGTGCCAGCAGCCTTTTTGAGGCAGGGTGGGAGCAGTACTTC; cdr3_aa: CASSLFEAGWEQYF
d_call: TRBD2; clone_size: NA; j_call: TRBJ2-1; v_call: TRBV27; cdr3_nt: TGTGCCAGCAGTTTAATGGCGGGAGGGGTCAATGAGCAGTTCTTC; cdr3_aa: CASSLMAGGVNEQFF
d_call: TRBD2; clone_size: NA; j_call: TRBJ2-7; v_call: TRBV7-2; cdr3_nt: TGTGCCAGCAGCTTATCAGCGGGAGAGAACGAGCAGTACTTC; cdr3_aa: CASSLSAGENEQYF
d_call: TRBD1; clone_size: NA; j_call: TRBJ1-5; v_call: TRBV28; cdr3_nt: TGTGCCAGCAGTTTCAGCCAGGGGGAGCAGCCCCAGCATTTT; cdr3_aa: CASSFSQGEQPQHF
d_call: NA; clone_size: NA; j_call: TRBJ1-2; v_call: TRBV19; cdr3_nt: TGTGCCAGTAGAGCGGGCTATGGCTACACCTTC; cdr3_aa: CASRAGYGYTF
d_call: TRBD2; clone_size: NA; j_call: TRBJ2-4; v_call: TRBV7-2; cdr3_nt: TGTGCCAGCAGCCTCCGACTAGCGGGTGAACATCTAGCCAAAAACATTCAGTACTTC; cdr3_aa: CASSLRLAGEHLAKNIQYF
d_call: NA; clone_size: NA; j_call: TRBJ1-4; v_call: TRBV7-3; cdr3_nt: TGTGCCAGCAGCTCGAGACAGAGGGAAAAACTGTTTTTT; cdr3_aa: CASSSRQREKLFF
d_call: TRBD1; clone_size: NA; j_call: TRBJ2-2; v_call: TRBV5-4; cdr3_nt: TGTGCCAGCAGCTCCCCCGACAGGGGTCCAAACACCGGGGAGCTGTTTTTT; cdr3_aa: CASSSPDRGPNTGELFF
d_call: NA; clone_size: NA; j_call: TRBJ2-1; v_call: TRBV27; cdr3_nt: TGTGCCAGCAGTTTAAGTTTAGATGAGCAGTTCTTC; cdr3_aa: CASSLSLDEQFF
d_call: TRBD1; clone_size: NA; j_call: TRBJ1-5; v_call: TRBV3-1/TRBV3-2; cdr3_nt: TGTGCCAGCAGCCGATCGACAGGGCCGAGGAATCAGCCCCAGCATTTT; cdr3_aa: CASSRSTGPRNQPQHF
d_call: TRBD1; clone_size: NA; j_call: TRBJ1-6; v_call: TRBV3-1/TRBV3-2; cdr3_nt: TGTGCCAGCAGCCAACCCGCCGGGACAGGCTCTTCACCCCTCCACTTT; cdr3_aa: CASSQPAGTGSSPLHF
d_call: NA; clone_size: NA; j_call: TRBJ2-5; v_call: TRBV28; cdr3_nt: TGTGCCAGCACAATCCAAGAGACCCAGTACTTC; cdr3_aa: CASTIQETQYF
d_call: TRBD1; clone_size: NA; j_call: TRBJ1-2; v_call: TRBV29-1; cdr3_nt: TGCAGCGTCCGACAGGGGGAGGGCTATGGCTACACCTTC; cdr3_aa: CSVRQGEGYGYTF
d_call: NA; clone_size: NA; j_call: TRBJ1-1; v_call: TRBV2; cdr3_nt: TGTGCCAGCAGACACGAACTTACAGAGAACACTGAAGCTTTCTTT; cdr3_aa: CASRHELTENTEAFF
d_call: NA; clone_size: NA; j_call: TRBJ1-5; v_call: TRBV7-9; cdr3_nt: TGTGCCAGCAGCTCCCGAGATCAGCCCCAGCATTTT; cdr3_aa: CASSSRDQPQHF
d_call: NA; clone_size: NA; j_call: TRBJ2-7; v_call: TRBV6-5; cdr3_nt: TGTGCCAGCAGTTACTCGCCCCTACAGGGCGAGCAGTACTTC; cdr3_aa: CASSYSPLQGEQYF
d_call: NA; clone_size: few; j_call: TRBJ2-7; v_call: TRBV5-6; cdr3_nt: TGTGCCAGCAGCTACTGGGATGGGGCCGAGCAGTACTTC; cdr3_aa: CASSYWDGAEQYF
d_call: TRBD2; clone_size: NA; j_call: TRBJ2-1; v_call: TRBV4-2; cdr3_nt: TGTGCCAGCAGCCAAGAACGAGGGAGCGGGGACAATGAGCAGTTCTTC; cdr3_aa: CASSQERGSGDNEQFF
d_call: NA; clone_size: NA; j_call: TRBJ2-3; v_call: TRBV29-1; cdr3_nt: TGCAGCGTTGCCACCGCGGATACGCAGTATTTT; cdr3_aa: CSVATADTQYF